The rows below give T cell receptor beta chains drawn from one sample of a study of blood T cell repertoires in COVID-19. Measured with immunoSEQ multiplex PCR; TCRdb has only the in-frame clones, and not every one. The table has over 55,000 clones, 85% to 90% seen once; the top ten hold 6.5% to 9.5%. Sequencing was carried out using peripheral blood. The receptors were gathered from a middle-aged man with active COVID-19. Both conserved end residues are part of each CDR3.

TRBV5-1,CASSSTGGQGQPQHF
TRBV6-5,CASSPGQGNIQYF
TRBV27,CASSRILAGGPYNEQFF
TRBV19,CASSIRGEQFF
TRBV7-6,CASSSLAGEGTDTQYF
TRBV4-3,CASSPGDSTNTEAFF
TRBV5-1,CASSQTSGPAYEQYF
TRBV28,CASLPGHSYEQYF
TRBV27,CASSLASGYNEQFF
TRBV13,CASSELDRGEEQYF
TRBV7-9,CASSLGNRALGYTF
TRBV28,CASRDRGRGNTGELFF
TRBV6-2/TRBV6-3,CASSWDRANTGELFF
TRBV7-2,CASSLGVNTNTDTQYF
TRBV18,CASSPVQSGNQPQHF
TRBV2,CASSAREGVYNEQFF
TRBV5-1,CASSLTSGTYEQYF
TRBV9,CASSANTGDYGYTF
TRBV5-1,CASSLSGNLISYEQYF
TRBV19,CASSVSRANYGYTF
TRBV29-1,CSVSPAGGATDTQYF
TRBV5-6,CASSLLGEPYNEQFF
TRBV6-2/TRBV6-3,CASSFLAGVTGELFF
TRBV19,CASGTGANYGYTF
TRBV6-6,CASSYSMAHQETQYF
TRBV19,CASRESTDTQYF
TRBV14,CASSQSRVNTGELFF
TRBV6-5,CARGGGYGYTF
TRBV18,CASSPSSQVNQPQHF
TRBV9,CASSVGGHKEDEQYF
TRBV29-1,CSVGKPGQGQGGYTF
TRBV7-2,CASSRQGATGELFF
TRBV7-2,CASSLSAGGTDTQYF
TRBV7-2,CASSLDRGQPQHF
TRBV12-3/TRBV12-4,CASSSLRHEEQYF
TRBV9,CASSGTGIPLQETQYF
TRBV19,CASSTIRDRGNEAFF
TRBV5-1,CASSLTGIEQYF
TRBV6-2/TRBV6-3,CASSSLGLGGSEQYF
TRBV3-1/TRBV3-2,CASSQAGQGASIYEQYF
TRBV4-1,CASSQGARGGRVNIQYF
TRBV4-2,CASSQGHSYEQYF
TRBV9,CASSAGGSGDEKLFF
TRBV2,CASSPPGGNEQFF
TRBV6-1,CASSEGGGALFNYGYTF